The 18 T cell receptor beta chains given below trace back to one sample, sequenced in a study of CD8 T cells in Susac syndrome (dated by TCRdb to the late 2010s). The library was built by means of the immunoSEQ multiplex PCR assay. RNA was extracted with the RNeasy kit and roughly 0.5 to 1 ug was reverse transcribed using random hexamers. TCRdb reran the public reads through fastp at Q25 and MiXCR, keeping productive beta chains. Entries are consolidated by CDR3 protein sequence, retaining the most common genes and DNA. The sample yields a few hundred thousand distinct CDR3 sequences; approximately 90% were counted once. The ten largest clones take up roughly 0.064% of the sample. The sequenced sample was CD4+ T cells from PBMCs. The receptors were sampled from a human donor with multiple sclerosis.

This CDR3 is CASSLAKTAANNEQFF. CDR3 DNA sequence: TGTGCCAGCAGCTTGGCGAAAACAGCCGCGAACAATGAGCAGTTCTTC. This chain connects TRBV5-4 to TRBJ2-1; D ambiguous. Germline values: CDR1 SGHNT, CDR2 YYREEE (reference sequence). With 0 bases removed from V and 5 bases from J, the gap between germline ends came to 15 bases. The CDR3 contains 16 residues.

The CDR3 is CASSLQGPRTEAFF. CDR3 coding DNA: TGTGCCAGCAGCTTGCAGGGGCCGCGGACTGAAGCTTTCTTT. V and J are TRBV5-6 and TRBJ1-1, with D maybe TRBD1 (6 bases). CDR3 length equals 14 residues. Germline CDR1 reads SGHDT; CDR2 reads YYEEEE. V lost 1 base and J 5 bases, leaving 12 bases between the germline ends. Full variable domain (missing parts from reference TRBV5-6 and TRBJ1-1): DAGVTQSPTHLIKTRGQQVTLRCSPKSGHDTVSWYQQALGQGPQFIFQYYEEEERQRGNFPDRFSGHQFPNYSSELNVNALLLGDSALYLCASSLQGPRTEAFFGQGTRLTVV.

The chain joins TRBV5-1 to TRBJ1-2; tentative D call: TRBD1 (6 bases). The CDR3 runs to 14 residues. The germline gives CDR1 SGHRS, CDR2 YFSETQ. The V gene lost 7 bases and the J gene lost 13 bases, with 26 bases spanning the gap. CDR3 sequence reads: CASGETGQSTYGTF. CDR3 in DNA: TGCGCCAGCGGGGAAACGGGACAATCAACCTACGGCACCTTC.

The chain links TRBV6-5 to TRBJ1-4; D not certain. This CDR3 is 12 amino acids long. V was pared by 6 bases and J by 7 bases, with 9 bases between. Germline CDR1 and CDR2: MNHEY and SVGAGI. The CDR3 region is CASRGSGEKLFF. CDR3 in DNA: TGTGCCAGCAGGGGGAGCGGTGAAAAACTGTTTTTT.

V usage is TRBV14 and J usage is TRBJ1-3, with no clear D. V lost 4 bases to trimming and J lost 4 bases, with 11 bases between them. CDR1 and CDR2 (germline): SGHDN, FVKESK. The CDR3 extends over 14 amino acids. Here the CDR3 reads CASSPRVGGNTIYF. CDR3 coding DNA: TGTGCCAGCAGCCCCCGGGTTGGAGGAAACACCATATATTTT.

The genes are TRBV11-2 and TRBJ1-4, with D unclear. Trimming shortened V by 4 bases and J by 7 bases, and 16 bases separated the two germline ends. The CDR3 has 15 amino acids. Germline assignment: CDR1 SGHAT and CDR2 FQNNGV. CDR3 sequence: CASSSHGDQVEKLFF. For the CDR3, the DNA is TGTGCCAGCAGCTCCCACGGCGATCAGGTTGAAAAACTGTTTTTT.

CDR3: CASSFGLAGVNEQFF. CDR3 DNA: TGTGCCAGCAGCTTCGGTCTAGCGGGGGTCAATGAGCAGTTCTTC. The chain links TRBV7-9 to TRBJ2-1; 10 bases map to TRBD2. The trim removed 3 bases at V and 6 bases at J, leaving 5 bases unmatched. The CDR3 spans 15 residues. CDR1 and CDR2 from the germline V gene are SEHNR and FQNEAQ (reference sequence).

There are a few counts of this clonotype. The chain uses TRBV7-3 and TRBJ2-1; D might be TRBD2 (5 bases). Trimming took off 5 bases at V and 8 bases at J, with 10 bases between the two ends. Germline CDR1 is SGHTA and CDR2 is FQGTGA. The CDR3 covers 12 residues. CDR3 DNA: TGTGCCAGCAGCCCTGGACTTGATGAGCAGTTCTTC. As protein: CASSPGLDEQFF.

The V and J genes are TRBV4-3 and TRBJ1-5; D is ambiguous. V lost 4 bases to trimming and J lost 3 bases, with 7 bases between them. Germline values: CDR1 LGHNA, CDR2 YSLEER. The CDR3 runs 13 residues. In DNA, the CDR3 is TGCGCCAGCAGCCTAACGGTCAATCAGCCCCAGCATTTT. Translation gives CASSLTVNQPQHF.

CDR3 DNA: TGTGCCAGCGCCAATCGGGGGTCAGGGTACGAGCAGTACTTC. Translated, it gives CASANRGSGYEQYF. The chain is built from TRBV7-2 and TRBJ2-7; the D gene is possibly TRBD2 (6 bases). The CDR3 covers 14 residues. V dropped 8 bases and J dropped 4 bases, with 18 bases sitting between them. Per germline, CDR1 SGHTA and CDR2 FQGNSA.

This clonotype was seen a single time. This chain links TRBV20-1 with TRBJ2-2, with TRBD2 matching 8 bases. There are 16 residues in the CDR3. Germline V lookup: CDR1 DFQATT, CDR2 SNEGSKA (reference sequence). Unmatched junction bases numbered 10, after V lost 3 bases and J lost 4 bases. The CDR3 protein is CSARSSGRLTTGELFF. The CDR3 nucleotides are TGCAGTGCTAGGTCCAGCGGGAGACTAACCACCGGGGAGCTGTTTTTT.

V is TRBV4-1 and J is TRBJ2-2; D is unclear. The CDR3 loop spans 18 amino acids. V lost 0 bases and J lost 4, with 18 bases in between. CDR1 MGHRA and CDR2 YSYEKL come from the germline V gene. CDR3 coding DNA: TGCGCCAGCAGCCAAGATGGGGTATGGGCTTCAAGCACCGGGGAGCTGTTTTTT. This sequence encodes CASSQDGVWASSTGELFF.

This chain connects TRBV5-6 to TRBJ1-2; D is uncertain. V lost 2 bases to trimming and J lost 4 bases, with 9 bases between them. The CDR3 runs to 13 residues. The germline gives CDR1 SGHDT, CDR2 YYEEEE. CDR3 bases: TGTGCCAGCAGCTTTGTGGGAGGCTATGGCTACACCTTC. The encoded protein is CASSFVGGYGYTF.

In this sample, this clonotype turned up once. The chain couples TRBV12-3 or TRBV12-4 to TRBJ1-3; D might be TRBD1 (5 bases). The V gene lost 3 bases and the J gene lost 4 bases, with 13 bases spanning the gap. This CDR3 contains 15 residues. The CDR3 nucleotides read TGTGCCAGCAGTTTTTCAGCAGGGCGAGGAAACACCATATATTTT. The encoded protein is CASSFSAGRGNTIYF.

The rearrangement uses TRBV10-3 and TRBJ2-7; 9 nucleotides match TRBD1. V trimming: 6 bases; J trimming: 1 base; junction bases outside the gene matches: 4. Per the germline V gene, CDR1 is ENHRY and CDR2 is SYGVKD. The CDR3 has 14 residues. The CDR3: CAIRAGQGSYEQYF. As DNA, the CDR3 is TGTGCCATCAGGGCGGGACAGGGTTCCTACGAGCAGTACTTC.

V is TRBV20-1 and J is TRBJ2-7, with 11 bases lining up with TRBD1. The germline V gene encodes CDR1 DFQATT and CDR2 SNEGSKA (reference sequence). Germline trimming cut 1 base from V and 2 bases from J; bases unmatched to any gene: 1. This CDR3 spans 14 amino acids. CDR3 sequence: CSARVGQGAYEQYF. The CDR3 coding sequence is TGCAGTGCTAGAGTGGGACAGGGGGCCTACGAGCAGTACTTC.

This clonotype was counted a single time. This sequence joins TRBV5-1 and TRBJ2-3; no firm D call. Germline values: CDR1 SGHRS, CDR2 YFSETQ. CDR3 length: 14 residues. V was clipped by 0 bases and J by 2 bases, with 7 bases between them. The CDR3 sequence: CASSLDAPTDTQYF. The CDR3 DNA reads TGCGCCAGCAGCTTGGATGCTCCCACAGATACGCAGTATTTT.

This chain uses TRBV9 with TRBJ2-3, with D perhaps given as TRBD1 or TRBD2 (5 bases each). From germline, CDR1 is SGDLS and CDR2 YYNGEE. The CDR3 covers 15 residues. The V gene lost 0 bases and the J gene lost 6 bases, with 14 bases spanning the gap. The CDR3 loop is CASSVGGTPRDTQYF. In nucleotides, the CDR3 is TGTGCCAGCAGCGTAGGTGGGACGCCCAGGGATACGCAGTATTTT.